This T cell receptor (beta chain) appears in the sequencing data of a study of T-cell memory formation after mild COVID-19. For the study at large: TCR clusters were largely donor specific. The study, taken as a whole, reports: While clones contracting from day 15 to 85 were balanced between CD4 and CD8, later expanders leaned CD4+. Proof of SARS-CoV-2 specificity was absent for the second-wave clones that crested on day 37. Those CD4+ clones that contracted were mainly in CM and EM (CD8+ ones in EMRA).

This clonotype was picked up a small number of times. Its antigen is still unknown. TCRdb reanalysed the 5' RACE reads using MiXCR and keeps one entry per CDR3 protein. The sample contains under 300,000 distinct CDR3 sequences, approximately 10% of which appear only once. The sequenced sample consisted of PBMCs or a T cell subset sorted from them (not recorded which). The TCR comes from a young man who had mild COVID-19 (a few samples of this study predate the infection). Cell type and time point are not known.

CDR3 in amino acids: CASSQAGQGDEKLFF. CDR3 nucleotides: TGCGCCAGCAGTCAGGCGGGACAGGGGGATGAAAAACTGTTTTTT. V gene TRBV23-1 combines with J gene TRBJ1-4, with 11 bases matching TRBD1. TRBV23-1 is an ORF, and what it does is uncertain. CDR3 length: 15 residues. V lost 3 bases to trimming and J lost 6 bases; unmatched junction nucleotides: 3.